These T cell receptor beta chains were read from a single sample in a study of T cell repertoires in cytomegalovirus infection. TCRdb fed the reads into MiXCR, producing one record per CDR3 protein. The sample has around 490,000 distinct CDR3 sequences; around a quarter are singletons. The source material was PBMCs. These receptors were obtained from a human donor in good health (CMV status not recorded). Some clones in this sample may be carry-over from other donors' samples. The CDR3 runs from the conserved cysteine through the conserved F or W. A D gene is named only where the DNA matches it firmly. Size tells how often a clone was seen (once, few, many) or the class of an expanded clone, and some rows leave it out.

V: TRBV7-2; J: TRBJ2-7; size: many; D: -; CDR3: CASSLAPRDYEQYF; DNA: TGTGCCAGCAGCTTAGCCCCGAGGGACTACGAGCAGTACTTC
V: TRBV2; J: TRBJ1-1; size: -; D: -; CDR3: CASSEQLNTEAFF; DNA: TGTGCCAGCAGTGAACAGCTGAACACTGAAGCTTTCTTT
V: TRBV12-3/TRBV12-4; J: TRBJ2-1; size: many; D: -; CDR3: CASSLIHEQFF; DNA: TGTGCCAGCAGTTTGATCCATGAGCAGTTCTTC
V: TRBV7-3; J: TRBJ1-1; size: -; D: TRBD1; CDR3: CASSDPGQGTEAFF; DNA: TGTGCCAGCAGCGACCCGGGACAGGGGACTGAAGCTTTCTTT
V: TRBV4-1; J: TRBJ1-2; size: -; D: TRBD1; CDR3: CASSQGGGLFGYTF; DNA: TGCGCCAGCAGCCAAGGAGGGGGCTTATTTGGCTACACCTTC
V: TRBV7-9; J: TRBJ2-1; size: -; D: -; CDR3: CASSPSVYSYNEQFF; DNA: TGTGCCAGCAGCCCCTCCGTGTACTCCTACAATGAGCAGTTCTTC
V: TRBV5-4; J: TRBJ1-3; size: few; D: -; CDR3: CASSLGGGLYSGNTIYF; DNA: TGTGCCAGCAGCCTCGGTGGAGGGCTCTACTCTGGAAACACCATATATTTT
V: TRBV4-1; J: TRBJ2-3; size: few; D: -; CDR3: CASSQVVSGTDTQYF; DNA: TGCGCCAGCAGCCAAGTTGTATCCGGGACAGATACGCAGTATTTT
V: TRBV6-1; J: TRBJ2-5; size: -; D: -; CDR3: CATVRWVNSAQGKTQYF; DNA: TGTGCCACCGTGCGATGGGTTAATAGCGCCCAAGGGAAGACCCAGTACTTC
V: TRBV4-1; J: TRBJ2-1; size: few; D: -; CDR3: CASETGYNEQFF; DNA: TGCGCTTCCGAGACAGGCTACAATGAGCAGTTCTTC
V: TRBV27; J: TRBJ1-2; size: -; D: -; CDR3: CASSGGPVQGYTF; DNA: TGTGCCAGCAGTGGCGGTCCTGTTCAGGGCTACACCTTC
V: TRBV7-2; J: TRBJ2-3; size: many; D: TRBD2; CDR3: CASSLKAGDGIDTQYF; DNA: TGTGCCAGCAGCTTAAAAGCGGGAGACGGTATAGATACGCAGTATTTT
V: TRBV7-8; J: TRBJ2-5; size: few; D: -; CDR3: CASSVLGTAKETQYF; DNA: TGTGCCAGCAGCGTCCTCGGGACGGCAAAAGAGACCCAGTACTTC
V: TRBV29-1; J: TRBJ1-1; size: few; D: -; CDR3: CSVLTGQAFF; DNA: TGCAGCGTTCTCACAGGACAAGCTTTCTTT
V: TRBV24-1; J: TRBJ2-1; size: -; D: -; CDR3: CATSDSGTGYNEQFF; DNA: TGTGCCACCAGTGATTCCGGGACGGGGTACAATGAGCAGTTCTTC
V: TRBV12-5; J: TRBJ2-1; size: -; D: TRBD2; CDR3: CASGLTRLAGNNEQFF; DNA: TGTGCTAGTGGTTTGACGCGATTAGCGGGAAACAATGAGCAGTTCTTC
V: TRBV4-1; J: TRBJ1-5; size: few; D: TRBD1; CDR3: CASSQGGQHNQPQHF; DNA: TGCGCCAGCAGCCAGGGGGGACAGCACAATCAGCCCCAGCATTTT
V: TRBV6-2/TRBV6-3; J: TRBJ2-5; size: -; D: -; CDR3: CASSPPAGEETQYF; DNA: TGTGCCAGCAGTCCTCCGGCAGGTGAAGAGACCCAGTACTTC
V: TRBV6-1; J: TRBJ2-1; size: many; D: -; CDR3: CASSEDWGRNEQFF; DNA: TGTGCCAGCAGTGAAGATTGGGGGCGGAATGAGCAGTTCTTC
V: TRBV19; J: TRBJ2-1; size: -; D: TRBD2; CDR3: CASTPRAGGPYNEQFF; DNA: TGTGCCAGTACCCCTCGGGCGGGAGGGCCGTACAATGAGCAGTTCTTC
V: TRBV20-1; J: TRBJ2-7; size: -; D: TRBD2; CDR3: CSARELAGYEQYF; DNA: TGCAGTGCTAGAGAACTAGCGGGATACGAGCAGTACTTC
V: TRBV19; J: TRBJ2-1; size: -; D: -; CDR3: CASSMGASSYNEQFF; DNA: TGTGCCAGTAGTATGGGCGCGAGCTCCTACAATGAGCAGTTCTTC